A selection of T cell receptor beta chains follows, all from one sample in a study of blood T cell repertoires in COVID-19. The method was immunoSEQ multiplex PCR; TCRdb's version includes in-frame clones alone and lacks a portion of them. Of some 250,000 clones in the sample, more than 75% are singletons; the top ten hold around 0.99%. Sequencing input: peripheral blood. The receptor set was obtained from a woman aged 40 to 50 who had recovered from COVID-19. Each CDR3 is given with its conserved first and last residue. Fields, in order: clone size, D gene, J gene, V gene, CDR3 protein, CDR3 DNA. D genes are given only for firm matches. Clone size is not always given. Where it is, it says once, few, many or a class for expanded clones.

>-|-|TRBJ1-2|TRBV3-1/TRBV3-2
CASSQDPGGYTF
TGTGCCAGCAGCCAGGACCCGGGGGGCTACACCTTC
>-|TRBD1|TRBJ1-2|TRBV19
CASSIQGAQGYTF
TGTGCCAGTAGTATTCAGGGGGCGCAGGGCTACACCTTC
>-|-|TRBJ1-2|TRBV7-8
CASSLAGGRRGYTF
TGTGCCAGCAGCTTAGCGGGCGGACGGAGGGGCTACACCTTC
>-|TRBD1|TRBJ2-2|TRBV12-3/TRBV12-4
CASNPGGGELFF
TGTGCCAGCAACCCAGGGGGTGGGGAGCTGTTTTTT
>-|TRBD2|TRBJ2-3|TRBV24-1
CATSGTSGTDTQYF
TGTGCCACCAGTGGGACTAGCGGCACAGATACGCAGTATTTT
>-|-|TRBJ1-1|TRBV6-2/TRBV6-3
CASSYGAVTEAFF
TGTGCCAGCAGTTACGGGGCCGTCACTGAAGCTTTCTTT
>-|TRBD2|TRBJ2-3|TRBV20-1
CSASLAGVADTQYF
TGCAGTGCTAGTTTAGCGGGAGTCGCAGATACGCAGTATTTT
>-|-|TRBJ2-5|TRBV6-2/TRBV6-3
CASSNTGMGTQYF
TGTGCCAGCAGCAATACAGGGATGGGGACCCAGTACTTC
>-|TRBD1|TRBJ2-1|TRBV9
CASSGQGSYNEQFF
TGTGCCAGCAGTGGACAGGGGTCCTACAATGAGCAGTTCTTC
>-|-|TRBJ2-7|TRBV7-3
CASSPNWGDEQYF
TGTGCCAGCAGCCCAAATTGGGGGGACGAGCAGTACTTC
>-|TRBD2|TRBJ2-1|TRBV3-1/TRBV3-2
CASSLAGGPHNEQFF
TGTGCCAGCAGCCTAGCGGGAGGGCCTCACAATGAGCAGTTCTTC
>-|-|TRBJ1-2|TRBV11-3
CASSLDGTGYGYTF
TGTGCCAGCAGCTTAGATGGCACAGGGTATGGCTACACCTTC
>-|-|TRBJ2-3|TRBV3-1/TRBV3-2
CASSQGLRGTDTQYF
TGTGCCAGCAGCCAGGGGTTGAGAGGGACAGATACGCAGTATTTT
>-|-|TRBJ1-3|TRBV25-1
CASSEGANTIYF
TGTGCCAGCAGTGAAGGGGCGAACACCATATATTTT
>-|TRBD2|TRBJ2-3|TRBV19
CASRGSGRGGLSTDTQYF
TGTGCCAGTAGGGGTAGCGGGAGAGGGGGATTGAGCACAGATACGCAGTATTTT
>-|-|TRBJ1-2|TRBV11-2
CASSPRGVSGYTF
TGTGCCAGCAGCCCCCGGGGGGTGTCTGGCTACACCTTC
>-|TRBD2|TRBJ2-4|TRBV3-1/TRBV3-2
CASSPASGRPGPHIQYF
TGTGCCAGCAGCCCGGCTAGCGGGAGGCCGGGTCCCCACATTCAGTACTTC
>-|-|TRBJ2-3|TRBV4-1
CASSQDRFAPGTQYF
TGCGCCAGCAGCCAAGATCGGTTCGCCCCAGGTACGCAGTATTTT
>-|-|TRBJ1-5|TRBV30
CAWSFWGEAQPQHF
TGTGCCTGGAGTTTTTGGGGGGAGGCTCAGCCCCAGCATTTT
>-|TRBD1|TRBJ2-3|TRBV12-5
CASGLGQTTDTQYF
TGTGCTAGTGGCTTGGGACAGACCACAGATACGCAGTATTTT
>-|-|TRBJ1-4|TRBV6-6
CAGAWGVGEKLFF
TGTGCCGGGGCCTGGGGGGTTGGTGAAAAACTGTTTTTT
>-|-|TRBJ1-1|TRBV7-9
CASSPPGGFWVGKNTEAFF
TGTGCCAGCAGCCCCCCGGGGGGGTTTTGGGTGGGGAAGAACACTGAAGCTTTCTTT
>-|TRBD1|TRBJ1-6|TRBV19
CASSPKPTGTAYNSPLHF
TGTGCCAGTAGTCCTAAACCTACCGGGACAGCTTATAATTCACCCCTCCACTTT
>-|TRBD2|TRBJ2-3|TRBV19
CASTSGSFDTQYF
TGTGCCAGTACTAGCGGGAGTTTCGATACGCAGTATTTT
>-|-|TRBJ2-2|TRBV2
CASSDLQGRTGELFF
TGTGCCAGCAGTGACCTACAGGGTAGGACCGGGGAGCTGTTTTTT
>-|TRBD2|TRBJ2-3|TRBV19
CASSIRTSASTDTQYF
TGTGCCAGTAGTATTCGGACTAGCGCTAGCACAGATACGCAGTATTTT
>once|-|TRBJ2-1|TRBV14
CASSQEGVPGREQFF
TGTGCCAGCAGCCAAGAAGGAGTTCCCGGCCGTGAGCAGTTCTTC
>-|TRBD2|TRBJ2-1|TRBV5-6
CASSPVPGPSGYNEQFF
TGTGCCAGCAGCCCAGTGCCCGGACCTAGCGGATACAATGAGCAGTTCTTC
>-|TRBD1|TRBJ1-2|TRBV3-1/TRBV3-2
CASSLGRDRGCGYTF
TGTGCCAGCAGCCTAGGCCGGGACAGGGGTTGTGGCTACACCTTC
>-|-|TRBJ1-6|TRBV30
CAWATRNSPLHF
TGTGCCTGGGCGACCAGGAATTCACCCCTCCACTTT
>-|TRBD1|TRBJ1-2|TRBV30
CAWRRTGSDTF
TGTGCCTGGAGGCGGACAGGGTCGGACACCTTC
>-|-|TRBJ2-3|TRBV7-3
CASSPDLGTDTQYF
TGTGCCAGCAGCCCCGATCTAGGCACAGATACGCAGTATTTT
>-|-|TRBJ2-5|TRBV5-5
CASSLETGTSYF
TGTGCCAGCAGCTTGGAAACCGGGACATCGTACTTC
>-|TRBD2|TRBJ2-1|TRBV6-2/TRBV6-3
CASSYPRGRAYNEQFF
TGTGCCAGCAGTTACCCCCGCGGGAGGGCGTACAATGAGCAGTTCTTC
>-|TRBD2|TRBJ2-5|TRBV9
CASSPGTTQETQYF
TGTGCCAGCAGCCCAGGGACTACACAAGAGACCCAGTACTTC
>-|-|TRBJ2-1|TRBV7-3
CASSLRVAASSYNEQFF
TGTGCCAGCAGCTTAAGGGTAGCGGCTAGCTCCTACAATGAGCAGTTCTTC
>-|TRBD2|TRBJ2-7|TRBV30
CAWIPGLAPPYEQYF
TGTGCCTGGATCCCGGGACTAGCGCCCCCCTACGAGCAGTACTTC
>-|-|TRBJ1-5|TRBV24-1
CATGHNQPQHF
TGTGCCACCGGCCACAATCAGCCCCAGCATTTT
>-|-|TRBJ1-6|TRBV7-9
CASSPVDRSSPLHF
TGTGCCAGCAGCCCAGTTGACAGAAGTTCACCCCTCCACTTT
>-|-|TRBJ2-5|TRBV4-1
CASSHPPAGARETQYF
TGCGCCAGCAGCCATCCTCCCGCGGGGGCCCGAGAGACCCAGTACTTC
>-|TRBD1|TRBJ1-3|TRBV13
CASSRGGPGNTIYF
TGTGCCAGCAGCCGAGGGGGCCCTGGAAACACCATATATTTT